This TCR beta chain was recorded in a study of blood T cell repertoires in COVID-19 (dated by TCRdb to 2019 to 2021). Study-wide context: The collaborator samples originated in the United States, Italy and Spain and spanned the acute and convalescent phases of COVID-19. Nearly every sample came with metadata listing a de-identified subject ID, COVID-19 status, age in years and sex. The dataset comprised deeply sampled blood TCRbeta repertoires from subjects exposed to, actively infected with, or recovered from COVID-19. Samples were obtained from the ongoing ImmuneRACE study (first 160 participants) and from over 1,000 subjects provided by 6 global collaborators. A freely available public database, intended as a resource for researchers studying the immune response to SARS-CoV-2, is where the repertoires were released. The material from the prospective study consisted of cDNA or gDNA derived from T cells, B-cell-depleted T cells, or PBMCs. HLA class I and class II types, where available, came from metadata supplied by the sample provider rather than from assay-based typing.

Each collaborating institution followed its own protocols to collect whole blood in K2EDTA tubes. For TCRbeta analysis, collaborators shipped samples as frozen whole blood, isolated PBMCs, or DNA extracted from either of those sample types. Broader findings and caveats from the paper: How much clinical and demographic metadata was included differed by source and by participant, and the metadata was provided uncurated.

TCRbeta CDR3 regions were amplified from genomic DNA using the immunoSEQ Assay, a bias-controlled multiplex PCR. The study's processing was this. Nucleated cell counts per sample were estimated from amplification of reference gene primers within the assay. To quantify the absolute abundance of each unique TCRbeta CDR3 rearrangement, sequence reads were collapsed and filtered. For each sample, productive Simpson clonality was calculated by taking the square root of Simpson's diversity index across productive rearrangements. TCRdb holds this immuneACCESS table with in-frame rearrangements only. Some clones are missing; in checked studies, unresolved V genes explain under half, and the rest has no known cause. V and J calls and clone size come straight from that table; D and trimming were deduced from the DNA. The sample includes over 150,000 clones, with about 90% observed a single time. Roughly 20% of the sample lies in the top ten.

Regarding this clone: It has no known antigen specificity. Per-nucleotide qualities are absent, and no much larger clonotype sits a single base away. Other DNA sequences in this specimen translate into the identical CDR3.

From cysteine to phenylalanine, the CDR3 is 12 amino acids long. This entry keeps only the CDR3 DNA: 36 bases, framed from base 1. From the germline V gene, CDR1 is SNHLY and CDR2 is FYNNEI. Relative to germline, V is 6 bases shorter and J is 2 bases shorter, with 7 bases between their ends. Sequenced sample: peripheral blood. This receptor chain uses TRBV2 and TRBJ1-2, with an unclear D gene assignment. This receptor was identified in a man between 65 and 80 years old with active or convalescent COVID-19. The CDR3: CASSGENYGYTF. The DNA sequence is given as TGTGCCAGCAGCGGGGAGAACTATGGCTACACCTTC.